One and the same sample provided the 24 T cell receptor beta chains below, sequenced in a study of cytomegalovirus exposure and HLA in healthy donors. PCR involved 60 Vbeta and 13 Jbeta primers. Profiling relied on immunoSEQ multiplex PCR, and the TCRdb table lists in-frame clones only, not all of them. The sample shows roughly 110,000 clones, roughly 68% of them seen only once. The sample comprised PBMCs. Every receptor here comes from a woman between 25 and 40 years old in good health and CMV-seronegative.

The V gene is TRBV9, the J gene TRBJ2-6; unclear D gene. Germline assignment: CDR1 SGDLS and CDR2 YYNGEE. The ends were cut back, 0 bases at V and 11 bases at J, with 6 bases in the middle. The CDR3 runs 12 residues. The CDR3 DNA sequence: TGTGCCAGCAGCGTAGATTCGTACGTCCTGACTTTC. Residues: CASSVDSYVLTF.

The chain links TRBV5-6 to TRBJ1-2; 7 bases map to TRBD1. CDR3 length equals 16 residues. CDR1 SGHDT and CDR2 YYEEEE come from the germline V gene. V lost 5 bases, J lost 6 bases, and 16 bases stayed unmatched. The CDR3 DNA is TGTGCCAGCAGTTCTCATTACCAGGGGGGTGTTGATGGCTACACCTTC. Amino acid sequence: CASSSHYQGGVDGYTF.

V usage is TRBV5-4 and J usage is TRBJ2-2; 7 bases fit TRBD2. Trimming at V came to 5 bases and at J to 5 bases, leaving 12 bases not matched to a gene. The CDR3 length is 16 residues. Per germline, CDR1 SGHNT and CDR2 YYREEE (reference sequence). CDR3 DNA sequence: TGTGCCAGCAGTCCCGTGGGGGGGTCCGGGACCGGGGAGCTGTTTTTT. Translated, it gives CASSPVGGSGTGELFF.

This clone showed up just a few times. The chain carries TRBV30 and TRBJ1-5, with a weak D call TRBD1 (6 bases). The V gene's germline CDR1 is GTSNPN and CDR2 SVGIG (reference sequence). This CDR3 region has 14 residues. V lost 0 bases and J lost 6, with 12 bases in between. The CDR3 loop reads CAWSVSGVGQPQHF. CDR3 sequence (DNA): TGTGCCTGGAGTGTATCAGGGGTCGGTCAGCCCCAGCATTTT.

The rearrangement links TRBV6-5 to TRBJ1-1; perhaps TRBD1 as D (6 bases). CDR1 is MNHEY and CDR2 is SVGAGI in the germline V gene. Trimming took 6 bases from V and 6 from J, leaving 11 bases between them. The CDR3 contains 12 residues. CDR3 loop: CASSQQGSEAFF. Written as DNA, the CDR3 is TGTGCCAGCAGCCAACAGGGTTCTGAAGCTTTCTTT.

This clone has just a few counts. The J gene is TRBJ2-7, the V gene TRBV10-3, with D possibly matching TRBD2 (5 bases). The germline V gene encodes CDR1 ENHRY and CDR2 SYGVKD. The ends were cut back, 4 bases at V and 3 bases at J, with 13 bases in the middle. CDR3 size: 14 residues. CDR3 residues: CAISGRSLDYEQYF. For the CDR3, the DNA is TGTGCCATCAGTGGGAGGAGTTTAGACTACGAGCAGTACTTC.

The V and J genes are TRBV30 and TRBJ1-1, with D perhaps TRBD1 (5 bases). The CDR3 runs 11 residues. The V end lost 8 bases, the J end lost 1 base, and 8 bases lay between the germline ends. Germline assignment: CDR1 GTSNPN and CDR2 SVGIG (reference sequence). In DNA form, the CDR3 reads TGTGCCCGGGGGGGGAACACTGAAGCTTTCTTT. It is translated as CARGGNTEAFF.

V and J are TRBV11-3 and TRBJ1-4; 7 nucleotides agree with TRBD1. V trimming: 5 bases; J trimming: 8 bases; junction bases outside the gene matches: 14. Germline-derived CDR1 and CDR2 are SGHNT and YENEEA. This CDR3 has 16 amino acids. CDR3 bases: TGTGCCAGCAGCGCCCGGACAGGAATAGAGAAGGAAAAACTGTTTTTT. It is translated as CASSARTGIEKEKLFF.

This clone was seen a single time. The chain carries TRBV4-2 and TRBJ2-5; 8 nucleotides match TRBD2. This CDR3 region has 16 residues. Germline lookup yields CDR1 LGHNA and CDR2 YNFKEQ. V was pared by 1 base and J by 0 bases, with 4 bases of the junction left unmatched. CDR3 bases: TGTGCCAGCAGCCAAGTGGCTAGCGGGTACCAAGAGACCCAGTACTTC. The encoded protein is CASSQVASGYQETQYF.

The chain recombines TRBV5-6 with TRBJ1-4; 9 bases match TRBD1. CDR1 is SGHDT, CDR2 YYEEEE, per germline. V dropped 5 bases and J dropped 9; count of bases not matched to a gene: 8. The CDR3 loop spans 14 amino acids. In DNA, the CDR3 is TGTGCCAGCAGGGCCGGGACAGGGTATAAAAAACTGTTTTTT. Amino acid sequence: CASRAGTGYKKLFF.

This rearrangement joins TRBV19 to TRBJ1-5, with unresolved D. The CDR3 has 12 residues. The V end was cut by 7 bases, the J end by 7 bases, with 11 bases between. CDR1 LNHDA and CDR2 SQIVND come from the germline V gene (reference sequence). In nucleotides, the CDR3 is TGTGCCAGTATCCTACGAAGCCAGCCCCAGCATTTT. Translation: CASILRSQPQHF. Combining the CDR3 with reference TRBV19 and TRBJ1-5 gives the whole variable domain DGGITQSPKYLFRKEGQNVTLSCEQNLNHDAMYWYRQDPGQGLRLIYYSQIVNDFQKGDIAEGYSVSREKKESFPLTVTSAQKNPTAFYLCASILRSQPQHFGDGTRLSIL.

This chain uses TRBV6-6 with TRBJ2-1; D not resolved. This CDR3 comprises 14 residues. Looked up from germline, CDR1 is MNHNY and CDR2 is SVGAGI (reference sequence). The germline V and J ends were trimmed by 0 bases and 7 bases, with 10 bases remaining between them. CDR3 region: CASSYSVAPNEQFF. Written as DNA, the CDR3 is TGTGCCAGCAGTTACTCGGTGGCACCAAATGAGCAGTTCTTC.

The rearrangement uses TRBV7-9 and TRBJ2-7, with a weak D call TRBD1 (6 bases). In germline, CDR1 is SEHNR, CDR2 FQNEAQ (reference sequence). This CDR3 comprises 13 residues. Deletions cut 1 base from V and 12 bases from J, with 16 bases between. CDR3 bases: TGTGCCAGCAGCTTAGGTGTTTGGACAGAACGGTACTTC. Encoded protein: CASSLGVWTERYF.

V gene TRBV5-8 combines with J gene TRBJ2-2; D is possibly TRBD2 (5 bases). V was pared by 2 bases and J by 3 bases, with 11 bases between. CDR3 length equals 15 residues. Germline V gene lookup returns CDR1 SGHTS and CDR2 YDEGEE. The CDR3 DNA is TGTGCCAGCAGCTTACCGGGGAGTGACACCGGGGAGCTGTTTTTT. This gives the protein CASSLPGSDTGELFF.

The chain carries TRBV7-8 and TRBJ1-4; 9 nucleotides align to TRBD1. The length of the CDR3 is 15 residues. Germline values: CDR1 SGHVS, CDR2 FQNEAQ. J lost 8 bases, V lost 1 base, and 5 bases had no gene match. This CDR3 is CASSLGDRAGEKLFF. The CDR3 bases are TGTGCCAGCAGCTTAGGGGACAGGGCAGGGGAAAAACTGTTTTTT.

The sample holds one count of this clone. The chain is built from TRBV7-8 and TRBJ1-1; no reliable D call. The CDR3 has 14 amino acids. V lost 4 bases and J 0 bases, leaving 9 bases between the germline ends. Germline assignment: CDR1 SGHVS and CDR2 FQNEAQ. The CDR3: CASSWNDMNTEAFF. The CDR3, as DNA: TGTGCCAGCAGCTGGAATGACATGAACACTGAAGCTTTCTTT.

The chain is built from TRBV30 and TRBJ1-5, with D perhaps matching TRBD1 (5 bases). V lost 1 base and J 4 bases, leaving 11 bases between the germline ends. The CDR3 has 14 amino acids. Germline loops: CDR1 GTSNPN, CDR2 SVGIG (reference sequence). CDR3 sequence: CAWSGTSANQPQHF. The CDR3 nucleotides read TGTGCCTGGAGTGGGACATCGGCAAATCAGCCCCAGCATTTT.

V and J are TRBV5-1 and TRBJ2-1, with D unclear. The CDR3 spans 14 residues. Trimming shortened V by 3 bases and J by 6 bases, and 13 bases separated the two germline ends. The germline V gene has CDR1 SGHRS and CDR2 YFSETQ. The CDR3 nucleotides are TGCGCCAGCAGCTCCCAAACAGAGCTCAATGAGCAGTTCTTC. Translating gives CASSSQTELNEQFF.

V gene TRBV12-5 combines with J gene TRBJ1-5; no clear D gene. CDR3 size: 16 residues. Trimming stripped 0 bases from V and 2 bases from J, with 11 bases between. The germline gives CDR1 LGHNT, CDR2 FRNRAP. Written as DNA, the CDR3 is TGTGCTAGTGGTTTGGTATCCGGGGAAGGCAATCAGCCCCAGCATTTT. Its protein product is CASGLVSGEGNQPQHF.

The chain links TRBV27 to TRBJ1-1; no definite D call. V dropped 4 bases and J dropped 4 bases, with 19 bases sitting between them. Germline values: CDR1 MNHEY, CDR2 SMNVEV (reference sequence). The CDR3 runs 16 residues. The CDR3 region has the DNA TGTGCCAGCAGTTCAGCTCTCTACCCAGGTGGCACTGAAGCTTTCTTT. Amino acids: CASSSALYPGGTEAFF.

The chain combines TRBV5-1 with TRBJ2-5, with D perhaps TRBD1 (5 bases). Germline-derived CDR1 and CDR2 are SGHRS and YFSETQ. This CDR3 is 15 amino acids long. V was trimmed by 0 bases and J by 4 bases, leaving 13 bases between them. CDR3: CASSLGGDSLETQYF. CDR3 coding DNA: TGCGCCAGCAGCTTGGGAGGTGACAGCCTAGAGACCCAGTACTTC. Full variable domain (missing parts from reference TRBV5-1 and TRBJ2-5): KAGVTQTPRYLIKTRGQQVTLSCSPISGHRSVSWYQQTPGQGLQFLFEYFSETQRNKGNFPGRFSGRQFSNSRSEMNVSTLELGDSALYLCASSLGGDSLETQYFGPGTRLLVL.

The V call is TRBV5-1, the J call TRBJ2-6; a possible D gene is TRBD2 (5 bases). V was pared by 3 bases and J by 0 bases, with 10 bases between. Germline V gives CDR1 SGHRS, CDR2 YFSETQ. The CDR3 sequence is 16 residues long. The DNA of the CDR3 is TGCGCCAGCAGCTCGGGATCTTACTCTGGGGCCAACGTCCTGACTTTC. The encoded protein is CASSSGSYSGANVLTF.

This rearrangement joins TRBV7-9 to TRBJ1-5; the match to TRBD1 covers 9 bases. The CDR3 extends over 15 amino acids. Unmatched junction bases numbered 2, after V lost 1 base and J lost 4 bases. CDR1 and CDR2 from the germline V gene are SEHNR and FQNEAQ (reference sequence). Written as DNA, the CDR3 is TGTGCCAGCAGCTTAGTCGGGACAGGGAATCAGCCCCAGCATTTT. Its protein product is CASSLVGTGNQPQHF.

V gene TRBV6-6 combines with J gene TRBJ1-1, with D maybe TRBD1 (5 bases). V shed 5 bases and J shed 0 bases, with 10 bases lying between them. The CDR3 has 14 residues. The germline V gene encodes CDR1 MNHNY and CDR2 SVGAGI (reference sequence). The CDR3 coding sequence is TGTGCCAGCAGTCGCGACAGCCTGAACACTGAAGCTTTCTTT. Protein product: CASSRDSLNTEAFF.